A selection of T cell receptor beta chains follows, all from one sample in a study of T-cell reconstitution after alpha-beta-depleted transplantation in children. TCRdb analysed the PCR reads with MiXCR anew, one entry per CDR3 protein. The data contain 250,000 to 350,000 distinct CDR3 sequences, about a quarter of them singletons. Specimen: PBMCs, mostly from graft donor cells, collected 180 days after TCRalphabeta/CD19-depleted stem cell transplant. Receptor source: a male patient between 10 and 17 years old who had a stem cell transplant for acute lymphoblastic leukemia, so the T cells may come from the graft donor. Each CDR3 is given with its conserved first and last residue. A D gene is named only where the DNA matches it firmly. Expanded clones are given a class, and other clones once, few, many or no size at all.

D gene	V gene	J gene	clone size	CDR3 DNA	CDR3 protein
.	TRBV24-1	TRBJ1-1	few	TGTGCCACCAAGGACCTGAACACTGAAGCTTTCTTT	CATKDLNTEAFF
.	TRBV12-3/TRBV12-4	TRBJ1-5	few	TGTGCCAGCACCCTCAGTCTCCTTTCCCGATCGCCCCAGCATTTT	CASTLSLLSRSPQHF
.	TRBV7-9	TRBJ2-7	many	TGTGCCAGCAGCTCAGCCGGGACACATTCCTACGAGCAGTACTTC	CASSSAGTHSYEQYF
.	TRBV3-1	TRBJ2-5	few	TGTGCCAGCAGCCAAGAGTTCTTTGGGGCAGGGCAAGAGACCCAGTACTTC	CASSQEFFGAGQETQYF
.	TRBV6-2/TRBV6-3	TRBJ2-2	few	TGTGCCAGCAGTTCGGGGCAGGTCGGCCCCGGGGAGCTGTTTTTT	CASSSGQVGPGELFF
.	TRBV7-2	TRBJ1-2	.	TGTGCCAGCAGCTCCCAGGGGTCGGGCTATGGCTACACCTTC	CASSSQGSGYGYTF
.	TRBV18	TRBJ1-1	.	TGTGCCAGCCACGGACAGCGTTCCACTGAAGCTTTCTTT	CASHGQRSTEAFF
TRBD1	TRBV12-3/TRBV12-4	TRBJ1-1	.	TGTGCCAGCAGAAGGGACAGGGGGCGTAGCACTGAAGCTTTCTTT	CASRRDRGRSTEAFF
.	TRBV5-1	TRBJ2-1	.	TGCGCCAGCACACGAGAGTTCTACAATGAGCAGTTCTTC	CASTREFYNEQFF
.	TRBV24-1	TRBJ1-1	.	TGTGCCACCAGTGACTCAGGGAAGAGGGCTTTCTTT	CATSDSGKRAFF
.	TRBV7-9	TRBJ2-1	many	TGTGCCAGCACCTCCAGCAGGGCCTTTGGTCTCGGAGAGCAGTTCTTC	CASTSSRAFGLGEQFF
TRBD1	TRBV6-1	TRBJ2-3	.	TGTGCCAGCAGTCCACGACAGGGAGACAACACAGATACGCAGTATTTT	CASSPRQGDNTDTQYF
.	TRBV4-2	TRBJ2-3	few	TGTGCCAGCAGCCAAGATCAGACAAGGAGCACAGATACGCAGTATTTT	CASSQDQTRSTDTQYF